This TCR beta chain originates from a study of PD-L1 blockade in urothelial cancer. Study-wide context: Administration of atezolizumab to patients began at some point between 2013 and 2015, at 1,200 mg intravenously every 3 weeks. As for prior chemotherapy regimens, patients had received 0 to 3.

Turning to this clone: Antigen unknown.

Profiled with immunoSEQ multiplex PCR; TCRdb holds only in-frame clones, not every one. Among about 720 clones, roughly 40% were seen once, and the ten largest hold approximately 15%. Germline V gene data show CDR1 as SGDLS and CDR2 as YYNGEE. CDR3 length: 12 amino acids. Trimming shortened V by 5 bases and J by 13 bases, and 19 bases separated the two germline ends. Study-wide results and caveats: Expansion of tumor-associated blood clones at 3 weeks was greater in durable-benefit patients. Tumors from patients achieving durable benefit contained more tumor-infiltrating T lymphocytes.

The sequence was collected from a man in his 70s with urothelial cancer. The source was tumor tissue, collected before atezolizumab (anti-PD-L1) treatment. The chain joins TRBV9 to TRBJ2-7; D perhaps matches TRBD2 (5 bases). For the CDR3, the DNA is TGTGCCAGCAGTGAAGACGAGGGTCCTGATTACTTC. It encodes CASSEDEGPDYF. Looking up the rest from reference TRBV9 and TRBJ2-7 gives the full variable domain: DSGVTQTPKHLITATGQRVTLRCSPRSGDLSVYWYQQSLDQGLQFLIQYYNGEERAKGNILERFSAQQFPDLHSELNLSSLELGDSALYFCASSEDEGPDYFGPGTRLTVT.